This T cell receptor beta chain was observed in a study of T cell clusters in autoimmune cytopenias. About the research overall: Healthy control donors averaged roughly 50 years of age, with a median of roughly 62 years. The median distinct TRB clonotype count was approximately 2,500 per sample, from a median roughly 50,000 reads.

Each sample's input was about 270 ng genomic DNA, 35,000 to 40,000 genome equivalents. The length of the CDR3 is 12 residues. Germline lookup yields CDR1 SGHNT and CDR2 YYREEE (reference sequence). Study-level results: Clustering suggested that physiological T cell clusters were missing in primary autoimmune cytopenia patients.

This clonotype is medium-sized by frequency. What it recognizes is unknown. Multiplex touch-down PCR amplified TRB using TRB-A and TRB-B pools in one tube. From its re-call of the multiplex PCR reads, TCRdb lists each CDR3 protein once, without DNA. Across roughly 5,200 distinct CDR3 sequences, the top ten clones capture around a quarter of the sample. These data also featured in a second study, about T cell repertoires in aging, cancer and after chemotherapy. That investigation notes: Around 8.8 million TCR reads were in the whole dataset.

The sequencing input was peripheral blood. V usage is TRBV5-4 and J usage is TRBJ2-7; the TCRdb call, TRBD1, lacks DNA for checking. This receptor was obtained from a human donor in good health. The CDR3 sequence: CASSLPGEMQYF.